The source of this TCR beta chain is a study of siplizumab effects on memory and regulatory T cells. Study-wide results and limits: Alloreactive sequences traceable to unstimulated CD4+ memory cells declined significantly under siplizumab.

The V segment lost 5 bases and the J segment 0 bases; nucleotides outside the gene matches: 3. This CDR3 has 15 amino acids. Germline V gives CDR1 KGHSH, CDR2 LQKENI. About this clone itself: Its antigen is not known.

Sequencing was performed with immunoSEQ multiplex PCR; in TCRdb, only in-frame clones are kept and a portion is missing. Among roughly 100,000 clones listed, approximately 90% were seen once. Sample: CD4+ T cells sorted from blood. The J gene is TRBJ1-2, the V gene TRBV18; 10 bases are shared with TRBD1. The sequence derives from a human donor in good health. The CDR3 loop is CASSSDRGANYGYTF. For the CDR3, the DNA is TGTGCCAGCTCATCGGACAGGGGGGCTAACTATGGCTACACCTTC.